Shown below are 15 T cell receptor beta chains from a single sample sequenced in a study of T cells in Graves' hyperthyroidism and ophthalmopathy. RNA transcripts yielded amplified TCR beta CDR3 regions. An initial round of RT-PCR targeting the TCR CDR3 relied on the HTBI primer set. One entry per CDR3 protein results from TCRdb running MiXCR on the multiplex PCR reads. The sample comprises hundreds of thousands of distinct CDR3 sequences, 15% to 18% of which are singletons, and less than 15% rests with the top ten. What was sequenced was blood. These receptors were obtained from a woman aged 18-29 years with Graves' hyperthyroidism.

This chain links TRBV29-1 with TRBJ2-3; D is unclear. CDR3 length: 11 amino acids. Trimming took off 8 bases at V and 0 bases at J, with 6 bases between the two ends. CDR1 is SQVTM, CDR2 ANQGSEA, per germline. CDR3 in amino acids: CSIYSTDTQYF. The CDR3 nucleotides are TGCAGCATATACAGCACAGATACGCAGTATTTT.

This chain uses TRBV6-1 with TRBJ1-2; D unresolved. CDR1 is MNHNS and CDR2 is SASEGT in the germline V gene. The CDR3 has 14 residues. Deletions cut 5 bases from V and 0 bases from J, with 10 bases between. The CDR3 DNA sequence: TGTGCCAGCAGTTATAAGTCAGCTAACTATGGCTACACCTTC. Translating it yields CASSYKSANYGYTF.

This clonotype was counted only a few times. The chain recombines TRBV3-1 with TRBJ2-7; D assignment may be TRBD1 or TRBD2 (6 bases each). V gave up 4 bases and J gave up 5 bases, with 15 bases separating them. The CDR3 extends over 14 amino acids. Germline V gene lookup returns CDR1 LGHDT and CDR2 YNNKEL (reference sequence). CDR3 amino acids: CASSLSRGRNEQYF. In DNA, the CDR3 is TGTGCCAGCAGCCTCAGCCGGGGGCGTAACGAGCAGTACTTC.

The CDR3 region has the DNA TGTGCCAGTACCCTCGGGACCGATAGGGGCTACACCTTC. It is translated as CASTLGTDRGYTF. The chain links TRBV19 to TRBJ1-2, with D perhaps matching TRBD1 (5 bases). The CDR3 is 13 residues long. The V and J ends lost 7 bases and 8 bases respectively, with 17 bases between them. From germline, CDR1 is LNHDA and CDR2 SQIVND (reference sequence).

J is TRBJ1-2 and V is TRBV7-3; 7 nucleotides agree with TRBD1. The CDR3 runs to 18 residues. Germline values: CDR1 SGHTA, CDR2 FQGTGA. J was trimmed by 0 bases and V by 3 bases; bases with no gene match: 13. This chain's CDR3 is CASSLTGTVGLANYGYTF. The CDR3 DNA reads TGTGCCAGCAGCTTGACCGGGACAGTGGGTTTAGCTAACTATGGCTACACCTTC.

This clonotype has more than one count but fewer than ten. The chain links TRBV6-5 to TRBJ2-5; 7 nucleotides align to TRBD1. The CDR3 totals 18 residues. Germline assignment: CDR1 MNHEY and CDR2 SVGAGI. The junction had 12 bases not matched to a gene; V was cut back by 0 bases and J by 2 bases. The CDR3 nucleotides are TGTGCCAGCAGTTACTCAGCAAATCCGGGACAGCCTCAAGAGACCCAGTACTTC. It encodes CASSYSANPGQPQETQYF.

This clonotype appeared a few times. The junction departs from the called germline gene at one end, perhaps through a read error. The V gene is TRBV18, the J gene TRBJ1-4; TRBD1 aligns across 7 bases. Germline CDR1 and CDR2: KGHSH and LQKENI. The CDR3 extends over 15 amino acids. Written as DNA, the CDR3 is TGTGCCGGCTCCGCTAGGGACAGACTAAAGGAAAAACTGTTTTTT. It codes for CAGSARDRLKEKLFF.

This clonotype came up many times. The gene calls are TRBV6-5 and TRBJ1-2; 7 bases align to TRBD1. CDR1 is MNHEY and CDR2 is SVGAGI in the germline V gene. The CDR3 length is 14 residues. The ends lost 0 bases at V and 2 bases at J; junction bases unmatched: 0. The CDR3 nucleotides read TGTGCCAGCAGTTACTCACAGGGGAACTATGGCTACACCTTC. It specifies CASSYSQGNYGYTF.

This clonotype was seen a handful of times. The chain links TRBV20-1 to TRBJ2-7, with a weak D call TRBD2 (6 bases). The germline CDR1 and CDR2 sequences are DFQATT and SNEGSKA (reference sequence). Trimming removed 2 bases at V and 9 bases at J, with 8 bases between. This CDR3 comprises 10 residues. The DNA for the CDR3 is TGCAGTGCTAGACCGCGGGGGCAGTACTTC. Translation gives CSARPRGQYF.

This clonotype was picked up many times. V usage is TRBV2 and J usage is TRBJ1-5; maybe TRBD1 (6 bases). The CDR3 is 16 residues long. Germline lookup yields CDR1 SNHLY and CDR2 FYNNEI. V was clipped by 1 base and J by 3 bases, with 13 bases between them. This CDR3 is CASSEGGRRPNQPQHF. The DNA for the CDR3 is TGTGCCAGCAGTGAAGGGGGGCGCAGGCCCAATCAGCCCCAGCATTTT.

V is TRBV25-1 and J is TRBJ1-4; D is uncertain. The CDR3 length is 17 residues. Germline assignment: CDR1 MGHDK and CDR2 SYGVNS. V lost 1 base, J lost 5 bases, and 17 bases lay in between. The CDR3 coding sequence is TGTGCCAGCAGTGAATCCCGCCCGGGCAGAAAGAATGAAAAACTGTTTTTT. This translates into CASSESRPGRKNEKLFF.

This clonotype showed up many times. V usage is TRBV3-1 and J usage is TRBJ2-1; D ambiguous. Germline V CDR1 and CDR2: LGHDT, YNNKEL (reference sequence). The CDR3 sequence is 12 residues long. V shed 1 base and J shed 9 bases, with 7 bases lying between them. The CDR3 is CASSQGSSEQFF. The CDR3 nucleotides are TGTGCCAGCAGCCAAGGTTCGAGTGAGCAGTTCTTC.

At least ten counts were recorded for this clonotype. Germline and junction disagree at one end, which may indicate a read error. This chain joins TRBV18 and TRBJ2-1, with D possibly matching TRBD1 (6 bases). Germline assignment: CDR1 KGHSH and CDR2 LQKENI. There are 13 residues in the CDR3. CDR3 in amino acids: CASSRLGADEQFF. CDR3 nucleotides: TGTGCCAGTTCACGGTTGGGGGCGGATGAGCAGTTCTTC.

This chain uses TRBV6-1 with TRBJ1-3; no clear D. Germline-derived CDR1 and CDR2 are MNHNS and SASEGT. Trimming left V 5 bases short and J 0 bases short, with 8 bases between. This CDR3 spans 14 amino acids. CDR3 loop: CASSYGDSGNTIYF. CDR3 sequence (DNA): TGTGCCAGCAGTTATGGGGACTCTGGAAACACCATATATTTT.

There are a few counts of this clonotype. The V gene is TRBV20-1, the J gene TRBJ2-7; 10 bases match TRBD1. In germline, CDR1 is DFQATT, CDR2 SNEGSKA (reference sequence). The CDR3 sequence is 15 residues long. V lost 3 bases and J lost 3; bases outside the gene matches: 8. CDR3 sequence reads: CSASQGDRGFYEQYF. The DNA of the CDR3 is TGCAGTGCTAGTCAGGGGGACAGGGGATTCTACGAGCAGTACTTC.